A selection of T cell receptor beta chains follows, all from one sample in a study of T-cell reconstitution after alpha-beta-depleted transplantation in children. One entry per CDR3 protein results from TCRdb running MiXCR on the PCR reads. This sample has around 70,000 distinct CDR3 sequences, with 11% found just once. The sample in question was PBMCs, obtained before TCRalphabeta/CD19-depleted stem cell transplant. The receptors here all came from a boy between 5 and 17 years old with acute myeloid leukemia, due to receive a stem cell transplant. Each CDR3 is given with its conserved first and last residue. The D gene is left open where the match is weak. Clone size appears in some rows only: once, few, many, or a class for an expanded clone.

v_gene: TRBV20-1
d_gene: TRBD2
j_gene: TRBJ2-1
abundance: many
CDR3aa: CSARGLAGYNEQFF

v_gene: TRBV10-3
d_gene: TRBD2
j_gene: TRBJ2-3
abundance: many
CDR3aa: CAISGLGTTTDTQYF

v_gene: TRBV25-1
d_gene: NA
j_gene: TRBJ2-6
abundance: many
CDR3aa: CASSEPSGANVLTF

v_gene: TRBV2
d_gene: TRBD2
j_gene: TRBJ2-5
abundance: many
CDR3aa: CASRPGGPRETQYF

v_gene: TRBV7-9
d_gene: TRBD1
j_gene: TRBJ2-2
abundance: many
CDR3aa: CASSLDRGYTGELFF

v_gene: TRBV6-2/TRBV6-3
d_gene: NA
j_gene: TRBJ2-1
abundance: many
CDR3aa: CASRLASGLEQFF

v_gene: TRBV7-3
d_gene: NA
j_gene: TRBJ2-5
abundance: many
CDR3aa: CASSSGGAYQETQYF

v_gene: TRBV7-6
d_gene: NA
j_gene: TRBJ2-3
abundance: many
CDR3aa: CASAAVPRTDTQYF

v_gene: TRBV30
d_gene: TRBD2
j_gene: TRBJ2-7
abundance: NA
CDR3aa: CAWSGYRGGGYEQYF

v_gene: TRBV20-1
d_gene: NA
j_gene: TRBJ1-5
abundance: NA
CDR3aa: CSAGTDLYGNQPQHF

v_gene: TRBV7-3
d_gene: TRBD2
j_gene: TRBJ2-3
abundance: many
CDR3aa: CASSLTGIAGMGTDTQYF

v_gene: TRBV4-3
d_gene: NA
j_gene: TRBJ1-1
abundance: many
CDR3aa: CASTESVNTEAFF

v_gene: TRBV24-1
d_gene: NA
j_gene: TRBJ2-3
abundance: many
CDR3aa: CATSDLLFGGTDTQYF

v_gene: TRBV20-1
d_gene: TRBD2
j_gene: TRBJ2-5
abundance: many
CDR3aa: CSAGLAGGREETQYF

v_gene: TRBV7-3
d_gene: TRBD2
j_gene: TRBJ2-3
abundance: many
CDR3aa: CASSLAGVSTDTQYF

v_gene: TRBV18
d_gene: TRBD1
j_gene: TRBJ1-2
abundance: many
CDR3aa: CASSPQGAQGGYTF

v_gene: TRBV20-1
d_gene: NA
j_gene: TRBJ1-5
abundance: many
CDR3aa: CSARRSGADQPQHF

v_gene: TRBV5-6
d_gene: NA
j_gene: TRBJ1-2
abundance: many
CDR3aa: CASSLRLGGYTF

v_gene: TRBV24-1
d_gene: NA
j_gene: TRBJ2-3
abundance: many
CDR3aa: CATSDLKFSSTDTQYF

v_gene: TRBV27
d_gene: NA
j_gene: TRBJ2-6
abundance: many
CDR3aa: CASRLLSGANVLTF

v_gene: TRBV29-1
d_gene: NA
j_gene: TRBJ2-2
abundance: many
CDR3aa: CSVPGPNTGELFF

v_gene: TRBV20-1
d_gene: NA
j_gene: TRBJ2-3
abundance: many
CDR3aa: CSAPGDKTDTQYF

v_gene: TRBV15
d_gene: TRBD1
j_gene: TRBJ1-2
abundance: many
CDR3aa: CATSRVRGYGYTF

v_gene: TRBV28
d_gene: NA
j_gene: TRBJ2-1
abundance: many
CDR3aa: CASSSGLEQFF

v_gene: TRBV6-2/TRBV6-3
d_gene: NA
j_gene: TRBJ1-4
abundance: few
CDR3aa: CASTNYPRSTNEKLFF

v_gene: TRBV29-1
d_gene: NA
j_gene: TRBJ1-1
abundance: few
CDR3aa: CSVAGLVTEAFF

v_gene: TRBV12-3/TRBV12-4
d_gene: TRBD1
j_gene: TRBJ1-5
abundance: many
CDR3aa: CASSSRDRYQPQHF

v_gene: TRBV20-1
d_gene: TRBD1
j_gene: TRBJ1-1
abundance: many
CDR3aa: CSAPDRAKMNTEAFF

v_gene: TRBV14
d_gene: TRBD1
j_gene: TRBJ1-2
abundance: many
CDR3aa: CASSPDRGSGYGYTF

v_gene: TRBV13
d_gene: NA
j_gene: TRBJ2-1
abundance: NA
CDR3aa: CASSAQRSYNEQFF

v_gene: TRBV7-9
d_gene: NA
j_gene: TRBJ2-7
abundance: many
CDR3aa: CASSSWTDTLGEQYF

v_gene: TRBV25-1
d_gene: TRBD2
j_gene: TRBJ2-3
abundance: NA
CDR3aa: CASGPGLAGADTQYF

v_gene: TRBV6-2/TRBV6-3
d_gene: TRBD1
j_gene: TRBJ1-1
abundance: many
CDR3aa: CASGSGTAPFF

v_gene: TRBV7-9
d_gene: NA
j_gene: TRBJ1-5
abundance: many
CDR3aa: CASSSQYSNQPQHF

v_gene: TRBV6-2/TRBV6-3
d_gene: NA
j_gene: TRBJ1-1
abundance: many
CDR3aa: CASRNIQGMNAEAFF

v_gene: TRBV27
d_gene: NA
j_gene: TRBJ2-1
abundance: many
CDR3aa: CASSRWVQGNEQFF

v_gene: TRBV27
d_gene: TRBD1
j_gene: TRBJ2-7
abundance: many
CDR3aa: CASRKQGAHEQYF